This T cell receptor beta chain was recorded in a study of read filtering for tumor transcriptome and immune sequencing. This clonotype has a count of ten or more. This library used roughly 400 ng RNA and molecular barcoded adaptors spanning alpha/delta and beta/gamma chains. TCRdb redid the calling of the reads with MiXCR, one entry per CDR3 protein. The sample records about 46,000 distinct CDR3 sequences, approximately 12% being singletons. CDR3 length: 16 amino acids. The germline V gene has CDR1 LGHDT and CDR2 YNNKEL (reference sequence). The ends lost 4 bases at V and 5 bases at J; junction bases unmatched: 11.

The sample taken for sequencing was a population of CD138-negative cells sorted from bone marrow. The chain combines TRBV3-1 with TRBJ2-5; 9 bases align to TRBD1. The source is a donor at least 40 years old with multiple myeloma. CDR3 sequence (DNA): TGTGCCAGCAGCCCAGTTAGCCGGACAGGGGAGGAGACCCAGTACTTC. Translated, it gives CASSPVSRTGEETQYF.